The clone carrying this TCR beta chain has just a few counts. The junction had 8 bases not matched to a gene; V was cut back by 2 bases and J by 2 bases. The CDR3 is 16 amino acids. CDR1 and CDR2 (germline): SGHKS, YYEKEE (reference sequence). CDR3 regions were amplified by Arm-PCR using iRepertoire HTBI primers to build TCR beta libraries. Authors' processing steps: Across all samples, about 59 TRBV segments and more than 11 TRBJ segments were identified. TCRdb passed the multiplex PCR reads through MiXCR, listing each CDR3 protein once. TCRdb's processing, not the authors' own work, is the source of the V and J calls. Of about 430,000 distinct CDR3 sequences listed, over 20% were seen once; the top ten hold roughly an eighth. This specimen belongs to a study of regulatory T cells in long-lasting Graves disease. Time point defined: persistent/refractory GD, antithyroid drugs over 5 years with positive TRAb. The TCR library was prepared using RNA isolated from PBMCs.

This receptor was taken from a female donor with Graves disease. This material consisted of peripheral blood mononuclear cells (PBMCs), taken when the disease was refractory, from a patient treated with antithyroid drugs. The chain recombines TRBV5-5 with TRBJ2-5; 8 bases match TRBD2. The DNA for the CDR3 is TGTGCCAGCAGCTTTAGTAGCGGGAAGGCGCAAGAGACCCAGTACTTC. Protein: CASSFSSGKAQETQYF.